A single count supports the clone carrying this TCR beta chain. Its antigen is not known. Using immunoSEQ multiplex PCR, the repertoire was profiled, and TCRdb retains in-frame clones only, with some absent. This table holds around 1,800 clones, approximately 83% found once. These data are taken from a study of neoadjuvant nivolumab and ipilimumab in lung cancer. Findings and limits, study-wide: Higher pretherapy blood TCR richness went with higher resected-tumor richness.

The germline V gene has CDR1 SGHTA and CDR2 FQGNSA. The CDR3 spans 15 residues. The V and J ends lost 0 bases and 10 bases respectively, with 16 bases between them. J is TRBJ2-1 and V is TRBV7-2; either TRBD1 or TRBD2 may supply D (5 bases each). The source is an adult with non-small cell lung cancer. Sequenced here: adjacent normal lung tissue, sampled after neoadjuvant nivolumab, alone or with ipilimumab, at or shortly before surgery. The CDR3 nucleotides read TGTGCCAGCAGCTTAGCGGGTTTGGGGGTTGGAGAGCAGTTCTTC. Translating it yields CASSLAGLGVGEQFF.